The sequence of this T cell receptor (beta chain) was determined in a study of blood T cells in healthy people across ages. Combining a sample-barcoded 5' primer with a J-beta primer mix, a second PCR ran for roughly 7 to 12 cycles. TCRdb analysed the 5' RACE reads with MiXCR anew, one entry per CDR3 protein. In the table there are 450,000 to 650,000 distinct CDR3 sequences, approximately 25% of which are singletons. Germline CDR1 is MGHRA and CDR2 is YSYEKL. V shed 0 bases and J shed 8 bases, with 22 bases lying between them. CDR3 length: 17 residues. This clonotype was detected only a few times. This same sample was also part of a study on T cells of mothers and their children.

The origin of this receptor is a boy younger than 18 in good health. The sequenced sample was blood. This sequence joins TRBV4-1 and TRBJ1-2; no reliable D call. CDR3 coding DNA: TGCGCCAGCAGCCAAGACGGCGGGCCTCCCGACCCTTGGGGCTACACCTTC. Translated: CASSQDGGPPDPWGYTF.